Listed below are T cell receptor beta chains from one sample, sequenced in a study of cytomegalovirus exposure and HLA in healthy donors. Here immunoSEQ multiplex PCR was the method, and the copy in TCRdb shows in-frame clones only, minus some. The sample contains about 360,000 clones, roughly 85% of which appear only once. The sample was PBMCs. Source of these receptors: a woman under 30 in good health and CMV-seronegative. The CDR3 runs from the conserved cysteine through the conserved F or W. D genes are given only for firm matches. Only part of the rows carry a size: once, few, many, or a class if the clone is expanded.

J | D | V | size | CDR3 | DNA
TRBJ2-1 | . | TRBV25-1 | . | CASSDRRGDKSSYNEQFF | TGTGCCAGCAGTGACCGCCGGGGGGACAAGAGCTCCTACAATGAGCAGTTCTTC
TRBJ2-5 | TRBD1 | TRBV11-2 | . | CASSPGTGWEETQYF | TGTGCCAGCAGCCCCGGGACAGGGTGGGAAGAGACCCAGTACTTC
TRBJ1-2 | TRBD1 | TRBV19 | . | CASSHDREGGYTF | TGTGCCAGTAGCCACGACAGGGAAGGAGGCTACACCTTC
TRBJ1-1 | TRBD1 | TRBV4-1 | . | CASSLKGTGTEAFF | TGCGCCAGCAGCCTGAAGGGGACAGGCACTGAAGCTTTCTTT
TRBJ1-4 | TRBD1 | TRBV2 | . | CASSEVRQGAREKLFF | TGTGCCAGCAGTGAAGTTAGACAGGGGGCGCGAGAAAAACTGTTTTTT
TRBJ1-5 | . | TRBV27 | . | CASRVLGASNQPQHF | TGTGCCAGCAGAGTGTTGGGGGCTAGCAATCAGCCCCAGCATTTT
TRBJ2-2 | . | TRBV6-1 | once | CASSDRSTTTGELFF | TGTGCCAGCAGCGACAGGTCTACTACCACCGGGGAGCTGTTTTTT
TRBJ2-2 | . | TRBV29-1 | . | CSVPDNPTGELFF | TGCAGCGTCCCAGACAACCCCACCGGGGAGCTGTTTTTT
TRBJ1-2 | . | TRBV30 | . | CAWSVRGYGYTF | TGTGCCTGGAGTGTACGGGGTTATGGCTACACCTTC
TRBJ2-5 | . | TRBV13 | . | CASSFRQGQETQYF | TGTGCCAGCAGCTTCCGACAAGGACAAGAGACCCAGTACTTC
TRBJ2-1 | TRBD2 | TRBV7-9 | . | CASSARLAGGPTNEQFF | TGTGCCAGCAGCGCCCGCCTAGCGGGAGGGCCTACGAATGAGCAGTTCTTC
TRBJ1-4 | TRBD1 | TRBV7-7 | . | CASSLGQGVLEKLFF | TGTGCCAGCAGCTTAGGACAGGGAGTTCTCGAAAAACTGTTTTTT
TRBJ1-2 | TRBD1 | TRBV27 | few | CASKKDRVGGYTF | TGTGCCAGCAAAAAGGACAGGGTGGGAGGCTACACCTTC
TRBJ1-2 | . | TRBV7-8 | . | CASSPGRGGYTF | TGTGCCAGCAGCCCGGGGAGGGGTGGCTACACCTTC
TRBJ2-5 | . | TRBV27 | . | CASSLGSGRGETQYF | TGTGCCAGCAGTTTGGGTAGCGGAAGAGGAGAGACCCAGTACTTC
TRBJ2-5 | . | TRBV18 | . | CASSPGGAETQYF | TGTGCCAGCTCACCAGGGGGCGCGGAGACCCAGTACTTC
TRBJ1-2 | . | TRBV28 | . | CASSLYGQKLYGYTF | TGTGCCAGCAGTTTATATGGACAGAAACTTTATGGCTACACCTTC
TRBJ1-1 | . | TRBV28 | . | CASSTTGRGNTEAFF | TGTGCCAGCAGTACCACAGGGCGTGGGAACACTGAAGCTTTCTTT
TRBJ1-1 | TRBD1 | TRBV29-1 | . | CSVKKNRGVDTEAFF | TGCAGCGTCAAAAAGAACAGGGGCGTAGACACTGAAGCTTTCTTT
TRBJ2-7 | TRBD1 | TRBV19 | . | CASSTDRAREQYF | TGTGCCAGTAGTACGGACAGGGCTCGAGAGCAGTACTTC
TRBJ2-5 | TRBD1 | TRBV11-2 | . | CASSLRDRVRETQYF | TGTGCCAGCAGCTTAAGGGACAGGGTACGAGAGACCCAGTACTTC
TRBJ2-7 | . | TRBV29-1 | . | CSVEGDRTPYEQYF | TGCAGCGTTGAGGGTGACAGGACCCCCTACGAGCAGTACTTC
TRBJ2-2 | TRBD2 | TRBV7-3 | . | CASSARKRELDGELFF | TGTGCCAGCAGCGCCCGTAAGCGGGAGCTAGACGGGGAGCTGTTTTTT
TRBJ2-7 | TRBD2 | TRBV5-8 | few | CASSGRVYYEQYF | TGTGCCAGCAGCGGGAGGGTCTATTACGAGCAGTACTTC
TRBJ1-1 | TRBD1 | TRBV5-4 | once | CASSLAGGPNTEAFF | TGTGCCAGCAGCTTGGCAGGGGGGCCGAACACTGAAGCTTTCTTT
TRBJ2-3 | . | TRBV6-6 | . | CASRTPGIDTDTQYF | TGTGCCAGCAGAACCCCGGGGATTGACACAGATACGCAGTATTTT
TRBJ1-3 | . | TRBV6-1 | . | CASPDSRNTIYF | TGTGCCAGCCCCGATAGCCGGAACACCATATATTTT
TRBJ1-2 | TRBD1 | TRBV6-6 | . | CASSLRGQGAENGYTF | TGTGCCAGCAGTTTGAGGGGCCAGGGGGCTGAGAATGGCTACACCTTC
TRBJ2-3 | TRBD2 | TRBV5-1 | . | CASSPPSGGGPDTQYF | TGCGCCAGCAGCCCCCCTAGCGGGGGAGGTCCAGATACGCAGTATTTT
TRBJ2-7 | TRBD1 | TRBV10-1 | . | CASGDSAYEQYF | TGCGCCAGCGGGGACAGTGCCTACGAGCAGTACTTC
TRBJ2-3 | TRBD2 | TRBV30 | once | CAWSQRTSGRAETITDTQYF | TGTGCCTGGAGTCAGAGGACTAGCGGGAGGGCCGAAACAATCACAGATACGCAGTATTTT